Below are 13 T cell receptor beta chains sequenced from a single sample in a study of vaccination effects on CD4 cells after COVID-19 (dated by TCRdb to between 2020 and 2023). These receptors' targets are unknown. The receptor library was made with the immunoSEQ multiplex PCR assay. TCRdb obtained this table from immuneACCESS and retained in-frame rearrangements with V and J assigned. These tables miss some clones; where compared with another copy, unresolved V genes account for less than half of the shortfall, and the remainder is unexplained. This sample has around 24,000 clones in its table, and approximately 80% of those were observed once. Around 6% of the sample is taken by the ten largest. In the ViraFEST assay, PBMC were stimulated with viral peptide pools, and TCR sequencing was then used to find antigen-specific CD4+ T cell clonotypes based on their expansion. After approximately 11 days of culture, CD4+ T cells were isolated with the EasySep CD4+ T cell isolation kit. Each participant received two doses of an mRNA SARS-CoV-2 vaccine, either BNT162b2 or mRNA-1273.

The specimen comprised CD4+ T cells from PBMCs cultured with SARS-CoV-2 spike peptides, sampled after COVID-19 vaccination. What the cell subset or site label conveys for this sample: SARS-CoV-2 spike overlapping peptide pool stimulation. These receptors were obtained from a human donor who received a COVID-19 vaccine. Some clones in this sample may be carry-over from other donors' samples.

This chain uses TRBV27 with TRBJ1-2; 7 bases match TRBD1. Germline-derived CDR1 and CDR2 are MNHEY and SMNVEV (reference sequence). The CDR3 length is 13 residues. V gave up 5 bases and J gave up 3 bases; unmatched junction bases: 3. The CDR3 here is CASSQDRDYGYTF. The CDR3 nucleotides read TGTGCCAGCAGTCAAGACAGGGACTATGGCTACACCTTC.

The chain employs TRBV7-8 and TRBJ2-1; weak D call: TRBD1 (5 bases). CDR1 is SGHVS and CDR2 is FQNEAQ in the germline V gene. There are 15 residues in the CDR3. The V and J ends lost 5 bases and 2 bases respectively, with 13 bases between them. The CDR3 here is CASSPVGLAYNEQFF. The CDR3 region has the DNA TGTGCCAGCAGCCCCGTGGGGCTCGCCTACAATGAGCAGTTCTTC.

V usage is TRBV18 and J usage is TRBJ1-5; D is unresolved. V lost 1 base and J 0 bases, leaving 4 bases between the germline ends. The CDR3 spans 14 residues. CDR1 KGHSH and CDR2 LQKENI come from the germline V gene. The CDR3 DNA sequence: TGTGCCAGCTCACCACAGGGTAGCAATCAGCCCCAGCATTTT. Its translation is CASSPQGSNQPQHF.

V gene TRBV5-4 combines with J gene TRBJ2-7; TRBD1 might be the D (5 bases). CDR3 length: 13 residues. Germline V gene lookup returns CDR1 SGHNT and CDR2 YYREEE (reference sequence). V was trimmed by 5 bases and J by 7 bases, leaving 16 bases between them. CDR3 protein: CASSLPGFREQYV. CDR3 DNA sequence: TGTGCCAGCAGTTTACCAGGGTTTCGGGAGCAGTACGTC.

The gene calls are TRBV6-6 and TRBJ2-1; 7 bases agree with TRBD2. CDR3 length equals 14 residues. The V gene's germline CDR1 is MNHNY and CDR2 SVGAGI (reference sequence). The ends lost 6 bases at V and 8 bases at J; junction bases unmatched: 10. In DNA, the CDR3 is TGTGCCAGCAGCATACGACTAGCAGCCGATGAGCAGTTCTTC. It translates to CASSIRLAADEQFF.

This chain links TRBV5-1 with TRBJ1-1; TRBD1 matches at 10 bases. V was clipped by 4 bases and J by 4 bases; unmatched bases: 4. The germline V gene has CDR1 SGHRS and CDR2 YFSETQ. This CDR3 has 14 residues. Written as DNA, the CDR3 is TGCGCCAGCAGCCTAAGGACAGGGGGCACTGAAGCTTTCTTT. Residues: CASSLRTGGTEAFF.

This chain links TRBV2 with TRBJ1-6; 8 bases are a match to TRBD1. The CDR3 contains 13 residues. V was clipped by 4 bases and J by 7 bases; unmatched bases: 0. Germline assignment: CDR1 SNHLY and CDR2 FYNNEI. Here the CDR3 reads CASSGQGNSPLHF. In DNA, the CDR3 is TGTGCCAGCAGTGGACAGGGGAATTCACCCCTCCACTTT.

This clone was picked up a small number of times. This rearrangement joins TRBV3-1 (or the pseudogene TRBV3-2) to TRBJ1-1; no reliable D call. The V end was cut by 4 bases, the J end by 1 base, with 13 bases between. This CDR3 is 15 amino acids long. The V gene's germline CDR1 is LGHDT and CDR2 YNNKEL (reference sequence). CDR3 residues: CASSPFSGENTEAFF. The CDR3 DNA is TGTGCCAGCAGCCCATTTTCCGGGGAGAACACTGAAGCTTTCTTT.

This chain joins TRBV3-1 (or the pseudogene TRBV3-2) and TRBJ2-3; D is uncertain. The CDR3 length is 15 residues. Between the trimmed V and J ends, which lost 0 bases and 0 bases, there was a span of 7 bases. Germline-derived CDR1 and CDR2 are LGHDT and YNNKEL (reference sequence). CDR3 amino acids: CASSQDRTSTDTQYF. The CDR3 DNA follows: TGTGCCAGCAGCCAAGATAGAACTAGCACAGATACGCAGTATTTT.

The V call is TRBV24-1, the J call TRBJ2-5, with 10 bases lining up with TRBD1. Trimming at V came to 5 bases and at J to 5 bases, leaving 16 bases not matched to a gene. The CDR3 has 18 residues. Germline assignment: CDR1 KGHDR and CDR2 SFDVKD. The CDR3 sequence: CATSATNPGQGSSETQYF. CDR3 nucleotides: TGTGCCACCAGTGCTACGAATCCGGGACAGGGGAGTTCGGAGACCCAGTACTTC.

The chain couples TRBV24-1 to TRBJ2-2; D unresolved. The germline V and J ends were trimmed by 7 bases and 4 bases, with 9 bases remaining between them. CDR1 and CDR2 from the germline V gene are KGHDR and SFDVKD. This CDR3 is built from 13 residues. In DNA form, the CDR3 reads TGTGCCACCAGCAACCCGTCCACCGGGGAGCTGTTTTTT. The encoded protein is CATSNPSTGELFF.

This chain uses TRBV6-5 with TRBJ1-2, with D tentatively TRBD1 (5 bases). The V gene's germline CDR1 is MNHEY and CDR2 SVGAGI. The CDR3 contains 15 residues. V lost 2 bases and J 0 bases, leaving 10 bases between the germline ends. The CDR3 loop is CASSYGGDSNYGYTF. CDR3 in DNA: TGTGCCAGCAGTTACGGGGGAGATTCTAACTATGGCTACACCTTC.

The genes are TRBV27 and TRBJ1-5; perhaps TRBD1 as D (5 bases). Trimming left V 2 bases short and J 1 base short, with 9 bases between. Germline lookup yields CDR1 MNHEY and CDR2 SMNVEV (reference sequence). This CDR3 region has 15 residues. In DNA, the CDR3 is TGTGCCAGCAGTTTAGTAGGGGAGAGCAATCAGCCCCAGCATTTT. This translates into CASSLVGESNQPQHF.